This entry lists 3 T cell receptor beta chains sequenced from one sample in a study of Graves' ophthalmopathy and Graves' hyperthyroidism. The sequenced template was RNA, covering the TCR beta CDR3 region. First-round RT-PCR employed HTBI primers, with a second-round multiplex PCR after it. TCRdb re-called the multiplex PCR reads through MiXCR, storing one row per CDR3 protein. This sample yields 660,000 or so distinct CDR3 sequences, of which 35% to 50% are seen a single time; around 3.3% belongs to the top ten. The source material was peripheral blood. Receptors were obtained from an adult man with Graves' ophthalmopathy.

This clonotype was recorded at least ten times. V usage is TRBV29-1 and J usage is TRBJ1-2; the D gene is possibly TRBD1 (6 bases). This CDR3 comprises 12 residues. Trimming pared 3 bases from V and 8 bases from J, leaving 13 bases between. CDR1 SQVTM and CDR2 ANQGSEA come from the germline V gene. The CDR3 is CSVEGGGPGYTF. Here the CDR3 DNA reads TGCAGCGTTGAGGGCGGGGGGCCAGGCTACACCTTC. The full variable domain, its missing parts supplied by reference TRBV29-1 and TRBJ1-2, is SAVISQKPSRDICQRGTSLTIQCQVDSQVTMMFWYRQQPGQSLTLIATANQGSEATYESGFVIDKFPISRPNLTFSTLTVSNMSPEDSSIYLCSVEGGGPGYTFGSGTRLTVV.

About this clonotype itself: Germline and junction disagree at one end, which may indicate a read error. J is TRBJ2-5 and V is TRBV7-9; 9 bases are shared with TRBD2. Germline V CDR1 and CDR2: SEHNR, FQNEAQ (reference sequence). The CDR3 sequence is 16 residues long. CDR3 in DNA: TGCGCCAGCAGCCAAGATTTAAGCGGGGGGTTAAAGACCCAGTACTTC. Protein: CASSQDLSGGLKTQYF. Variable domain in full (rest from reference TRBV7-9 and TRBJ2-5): DTGVSQNPRHKITKRGQNVTFRCDPISEHNRLYWYRQTLGQGPEFLTYFQNEAQLEKSRLLSDRFSAERPKGSFSTLEIQRTEQGDSAMYLCASSQDLSGGLKTQYFGPGTRLLVL.

As DNA, the CDR3 is TGTGCCAGCAGGGACCCCCCTGAAAAGACTGAAGCTTTCTTT. Translating it yields CASRDPPEKTEAFF. The chain employs TRBV10-3 and TRBJ1-1, with D possibly matching TRBD1 (5 bases). CDR3 length: 14 amino acids. Germline lookup yields CDR1 ENHRY and CDR2 SYGVKD. Trimming cost V 10 bases and J 5 bases, with 20 bases left between them.